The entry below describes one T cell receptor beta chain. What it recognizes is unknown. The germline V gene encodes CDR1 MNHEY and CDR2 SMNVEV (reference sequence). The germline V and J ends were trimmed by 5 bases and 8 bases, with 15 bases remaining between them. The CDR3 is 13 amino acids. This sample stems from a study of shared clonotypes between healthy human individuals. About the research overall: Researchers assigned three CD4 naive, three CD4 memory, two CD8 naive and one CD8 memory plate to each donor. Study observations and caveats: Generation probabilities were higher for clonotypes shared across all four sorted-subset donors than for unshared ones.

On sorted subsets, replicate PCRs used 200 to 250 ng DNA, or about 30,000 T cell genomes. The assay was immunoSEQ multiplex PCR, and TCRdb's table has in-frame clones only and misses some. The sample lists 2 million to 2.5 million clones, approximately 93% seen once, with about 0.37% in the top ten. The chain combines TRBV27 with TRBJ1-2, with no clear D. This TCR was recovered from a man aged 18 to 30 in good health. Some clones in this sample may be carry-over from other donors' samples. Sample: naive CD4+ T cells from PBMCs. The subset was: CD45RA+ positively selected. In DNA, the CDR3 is TGTGCCAGCAGTCTAAGGGATTTCCGAGGCTACACCTTC. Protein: CASSLRDFRGYTF.